Below are 18 T cell receptor beta chains sequenced from a single sample in a study of blood T cells in healthy people across ages. A second PCR of 7 to 11 cycles used a sample-barcoded 5' primer and a J-beta primer mix. TCRdb used MiXCR to reprocess the 5' RACE reads, holding one entry per CDR3 protein. The sample has approximately 1.5 million distinct CDR3 sequences, roughly 43% seen once. The sequencing input was blood. These TCRs come from a woman under 30 in good health.

The V gene is TRBV7-8, the J gene TRBJ2-3; D is possibly TRBD1 (6 bases). V shed 1 base and J shed 6 bases, with 14 bases lying between them. Germline-derived CDR1 and CDR2 are SGHVS and FQNEAQ. This CDR3 is 15 amino acids long. CDR3 amino acids: CASSLDEAGDDTQYF. Written as DNA, the CDR3 is TGTGCCAGCAGCTTAGACGAGGCAGGGGATGATACGCAGTATTTT.

The rearrangement uses TRBV7-6 and TRBJ2-1, with 9 bases lining up with TRBD2. The V gene end was trimmed by 2 bases and the J gene end by 10 bases; junction bases not matched to a gene: 9. This CDR3 has 15 residues. CDR1 SGHVS and CDR2 FNYEAQ come from the germline V gene. Here the CDR3 reads CASSLSPSGNHEQFF. The CDR3 DNA reads TGTGCCAGCAGCTTATCGCCTAGCGGGAATCACGAGCAGTTCTTC.

This chain links TRBV5-1 with TRBJ2-3; D is perhaps TRBD2 (6 bases). CDR3 length equals 18 residues. V lost 3 bases, J lost 3 bases, and 23 bases lay in between. Looked up from germline, CDR1 is SGHRS and CDR2 is YFSETQ. The CDR3 sequence is CASSWGAGKQELTDTQYF. The CDR3 DNA follows: TGCGCCAGCAGCTGGGGCGCGGGGAAGCAGGAGTTAACAGATACGCAGTATTTT.

This clonotype was counted a few times. The chain employs TRBV7-2 and TRBJ2-5; the match to TRBD2 covers 8 bases. Germline trimming cut 5 bases from V and 2 bases from J; bases unmatched to any gene: 10. The CDR3 extends over 16 amino acids. In germline, CDR1 is SGHTA, CDR2 FQGNSA. The CDR3 protein is CASSLTVAGGQETQYF. In nucleotides, the CDR3 is TGTGCCAGCAGCCTAACCGTTGCGGGGGGACAAGAGACCCAGTACTTC.

The chain has TRBV7-2 and TRBJ2-3; D gene ambiguous. V lost 5 bases and J lost 2, with 17 bases in between. In germline, CDR1 is SGHTA, CDR2 FQGNSA. The CDR3 extends over 16 amino acids. CDR3 sequence reads: CASSPGPPYFTDTQYF. The CDR3 region has the DNA TGTGCCAGCAGCCCGGGCCCTCCGTACTTCACAGATACGCAGTATTTT.

This clonotype has just a few counts. The chain carries TRBV6-1 and TRBJ2-7; either TRBD1 or TRBD2 may fit D (5 bases each). The CDR3 contains 17 residues. Per the germline V gene, CDR1 is MNHNS and CDR2 is SASEGT. Between the trimmed V and J ends, which lost 4 bases and 4 bases, there was a span of 23 bases. Written as DNA, the CDR3 is TGTGCCAGCAGTGGAGGAAGTGAAGGGACCAAGAGATACGAGCAGTACTTC. Protein product: CASSGGSEGTKRYEQYF.

CDR3 DNA: TGTGCCACCAGTGACCCGGACAGCAACCCCCTGCAGCGGACCACAGATACGCAGTATTTT. Translating gives CATSDPDSNPLQRTTDTQYF. This chain uses TRBV24-1 with TRBJ2-3, with D maybe TRBD1 (6 bases). This CDR3 is 20 amino acids long. CDR1 is KGHDR, CDR2 SFDVKD, per germline. Trimming took 4 bases from V and 2 from J, leaving 27 bases between them.

This clonotype appeared a few times. The gene calls are TRBV4-3 and TRBJ2-6; 9 nucleotides align to TRBD1. Germline V gene lookup returns CDR1 LGHNA and CDR2 YSLEER. The CDR3 has 18 amino acids. V shed 3 bases, J shed 4 bases, and the junction held 10 bases outside the gene matches. In nucleotides, the CDR3 is TGCGCCAGCAGCCAGCTCACCGGGACAGGGCACGGGGCCAACGTCCTGACTTTC. Protein product: CASSQLTGTGHGANVLTF.

This clonotype has just a few counts. The gene calls are TRBV12-3 or TRBV12-4 and TRBJ1-5; D is undetermined. This CDR3 has 14 residues. V was trimmed by 3 bases and J by 7 bases, leaving 13 bases between them. The CDR3 sequence: CASSFRTLTQPQHF. The CDR3 nucleotides are TGTGCCAGCAGTTTTCGGACGCTTACCCAGCCCCAGCATTTT.

The J gene is TRBJ2-7, the V gene TRBV20-1; 8 positions agree with TRBD2. In germline, CDR1 is DFQATT, CDR2 SNEGSKA (reference sequence). The CDR3 has 15 residues. V shed 0 bases and J 2 bases; nucleotides not matched to a gene: 6. The CDR3 spells CSARDYERETYEQYF. CDR3 in DNA: TGCAGTGCTAGAGATTACGAGCGGGAGACCTACGAGCAGTACTTC.

This chain links TRBV10-3 with TRBJ2-1, with D hard to call. CDR1 ENHRY and CDR2 SYGVKD come from the germline V gene. This CDR3 comprises 16 residues. The V gene lost 0 bases and the J gene lost 4 bases, with 13 bases spanning the gap. CDR3 in amino acids: CAISESTSVPYNEQFF. The CDR3 bases are TGTGCCATCAGTGAGTCGACCTCGGTCCCATACAATGAGCAGTTCTTC.

The chain combines TRBV4-2 with TRBJ2-1; 7 bases line up with TRBD1. The CDR3 is made up of 16 amino acids. CDR1 LGHNA and CDR2 YNFKEQ come from the germline V gene. After removal of 3 bases from V and 2 bases from J, the junction contained 7 bases not matched to a gene. CDR3 amino acids: CASSQHAGTAYNEQFF. In nucleotides, the CDR3 is TGTGCCAGCAGCCAGCACGCCGGGACAGCCTACAATGAGCAGTTCTTC.

The gene calls are TRBV7-8 and TRBJ2-1, with D perhaps TRBD2 (5 bases). The CDR3 spans 14 residues. Germline CDR1 and CDR2: SGHVS and FQNEAQ. V was cut by 5 bases and J by 3 bases, with 11 bases left in between. DNA for the CDR3: TGTGCCAGCAGCCCGGACTGGAACTACAATGAGCAGTTCTTC. Its translation is CASSPDWNYNEQFF.

The sample holds one count of this clonotype. This sequence joins TRBV4-1 and TRBJ2-1, with 8 bases that match TRBD2. The CDR3 consists of 15 residues. The V gene's germline CDR1 is MGHRA and CDR2 YSYEKL. J lost 10 bases, V lost 1 base, and 9 bases had no gene match. In nucleotides, the CDR3 is TGCGCCAGCAGCCAAGGAATAGCGGGGTTCTACGAGCAGTTCTTC. Protein: CASSQGIAGFYEQFF.

This clonotype was detected a few times. The V call is TRBV21-1, the J call TRBJ2-7; TRBD1 is the table's D call, not checked against the DNA. TRBV21-1 counts as a pseudogene. This CDR3 spans 15 amino acids. The CDR3 loop reads CASTAPGPSSYEQYF. The CDR3 nucleotides read TGTGCCAGCACCGCACCGGGTCCCAGCTCCTACGAGCAGTACTTC.

Worth noting for this clonotype: This may arise from a read error, as a much more abundant clone is one base away. The chain uses TRBV29-1 and TRBJ2-1; perhaps D is TRBD1 or TRBD2 (6 bases each). CDR1 and CDR2 (germline): SQVTM, ANQGSEA. This CDR3 comprises 15 residues. Trimming took 1 base from V and 8 from J, leaving 18 bases between them. For the CDR3, the DNA is TGCAGCGTTGAAGGGGGAACAGGGACTTTCGATGAGCAGTTCTTC. Protein: CSVEGGTGTFDEQFF.

The chain uses TRBV27 and TRBJ2-3, with a possible D match to TRBD1 (6 bases). This CDR3 contains 14 residues. Trimming took 8 bases from V and 0 from J, leaving 12 bases between them. The germline V gene has CDR1 MNHEY and CDR2 SMNVEV (reference sequence). The CDR3 region has the DNA TGTGCCAGCGCAGCAGGGGTCAGCACAGATACGCAGTATTTT. It codes for CASAAGVSTDTQYF.

The count of this clonotype is one. V is TRBV4-3 and J is TRBJ2-7; 11 nucleotides line up with TRBD1. The CDR3 loop spans 16 amino acids. V trimming: 2 bases; J trimming: 5 bases; junction bases outside the gene matches: 8. The germline CDR1 and CDR2 sequences are LGHNA and YSLEER. This CDR3 is CASSQRRDRGSDEQYF. CDR3 coding DNA: TGCGCCAGCAGCCAACGCCGGGACAGGGGGAGTGACGAGCAGTACTTC.